The entry below describes one TCR beta chain. No antigen is known for it. Assay execution proceeded at the deep level. TCRdb's copy holds only in-frame clones and misses some; the assay was immunoSEQ multiplex PCR. The data show 2 million to 2.5 million clones, with roughly 94% seen just once and under 0.15% held by the top ten. The sample belongs to a study of shared clonotypes between healthy human individuals. About the study: Those who served as donors were a couple of women and three men between the ages of 18 and 49.

General study results and limits: The sharing of approximately 4.6% of naive CD4 clonotypes was seen across several donors.

This CDR3 spans 12 amino acids. Germline CDR1 and CDR2: SGHDN and FVKESK. V lost 1 base and J lost 4, with 4 bases in between. The specimen sequenced was naive CD4+ T cells sorted from blood. Subset denoted: CD45RA+ positively selected. The rearrangement joins TRBV14 to TRBJ1-2; D call uncertain. The receptor comes from a man in his late teens or twenties in good health. CDR3 nucleotide sequence: TGTGCCAGCAGCCAAGTCGGCTATGGCTACACCTTC. Its protein product is CASSQVGYGYTF.